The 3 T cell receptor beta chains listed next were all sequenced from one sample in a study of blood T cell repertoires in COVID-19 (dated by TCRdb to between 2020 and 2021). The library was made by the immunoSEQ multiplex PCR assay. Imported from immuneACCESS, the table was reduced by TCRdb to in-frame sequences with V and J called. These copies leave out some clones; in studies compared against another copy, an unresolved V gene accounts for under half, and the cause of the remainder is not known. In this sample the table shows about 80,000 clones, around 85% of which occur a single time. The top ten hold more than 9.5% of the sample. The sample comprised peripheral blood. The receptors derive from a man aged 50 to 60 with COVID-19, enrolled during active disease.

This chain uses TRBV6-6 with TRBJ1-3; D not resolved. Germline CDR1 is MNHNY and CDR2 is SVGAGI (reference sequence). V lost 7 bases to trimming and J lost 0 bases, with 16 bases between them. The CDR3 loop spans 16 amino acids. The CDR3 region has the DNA TGTGCCAGCAAACCCCACGGGTCTTACTCTGGAAACACCATATATTTT. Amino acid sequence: CASKPHGSYSGNTIYF.

The CDR3 nucleotides read TGTGCCAGCAGTTACAATAGGGACAGGGGAGGATGGCAAGAGACCCAGTACTTC. Translating it yields CASSYNRDRGGWQETQYF. This chain joins TRBV6-2 or TRBV6-3 and TRBJ2-5; TRBD1 matches at 10 bases. Looked up from germline, CDR1 is MNHEY and CDR2 is SVGEGT. V was pared by 2 bases and J by 2 bases, with 11 bases of the junction left unmatched. The CDR3 loop spans 18 amino acids.

CDR3 coding DNA: TGTGCCAGCAGAAACCCGGGACAGGTGTCCTACGAGCAGTACTTC. This encodes CASRNPGQVSYEQYF. The chain is built from TRBV6-5 and TRBJ2-7; 8 positions agree with TRBD1. Germline lookup yields CDR1 MNHEY and CDR2 SVGAGI. V trimming: 6 bases; J trimming: 1 base; junction bases outside the gene matches: 8. This CDR3 has 15 amino acids.